This TCR beta chain was identified in a study of T cell responses to AZD1222 COVID-19 vaccine. General observations from the study: An increase in Spike-specific TCR breadth and depth was observed after two AZD1222 doses. Across the whole spike, CD4 TCRs peaked at regions 160-218 and 743-854. It should be noted that donors were predominantly white British and more often female, and clonal diversity was possibly underestimated.

With regard to this clone: Antigen: not known.

Between the trimmed V and J ends, which lost 4 bases and 0 bases, there was a span of 9 bases. The CDR3 spans 14 residues. Germline V gene data show CDR1 as KGHSH and CDR2 as LQKENI. Sequenced by immunoSEQ multiplex PCR; TCRdb stores in-frame clones only, minus some. The sample records about 180,000 clones, 85% to 90% being singletons. The specimen was peripheral blood, collected on day 0 of AZD1222 vaccination. The chain links TRBV18 to TRBJ1-1; D may be TRBD1 (6 bases). The TCR originated in an adult in good health. The CDR3 here is CASSRTAMNTEAFF. The CDR3 bases are TGTGCCAGCTCACGGACAGCAATGAACACTGAAGCTTTCTTT. The full variable domain, with the rest looked up from reference TRBV18 and TRBJ1-1, is NAGVMQNPRHLVRRRGQEARLRCSPMKGHSHVYWYRQLPEEGLKFMVYLQKENIIDESGMPKERFSAEFPKEGPSILRIQQVVRGDSAAYFCASSRTAMNTEAFFGQGTRLTVV.